This is a list of T cell receptor beta chains from one sample in a study of blood T cell repertoires in COVID-19. Assay: immunoSEQ multiplex PCR; the TCRdb copy retains only in-frame clones and omits some. The sample shows around 300,000 clones, 80% to 95% of them seen only once. The sample was peripheral blood. The receptor set was obtained from a woman in her 30s with COVID-19, enrolled during active disease. CDR3s include the opening cysteine and the closing phenylalanine or tryptophan. D genes are given only for firm matches. The size entry is marked missing in some rows and otherwise reads once, few, many or a size class.

D | size | J | V | DNA | CDR3
TRBD1 | . | TRBJ2-1 | TRBV18 | TGTGCCAGCTCACCACGGGACAGATACAATGAGCAGTTCTTC | CASSPRDRYNEQFF
. | . | TRBJ1-1 | TRBV10-3 | TGTGCCATCAGTGCGCAGGAAAACACTGAAGCTTTCTTT | CAISAQENTEAFF
TRBD1 | . | TRBJ1-1 | TRBV6-2/TRBV6-3 | TGTGCCAGCAGTCTGCAGGGGGCCGCCGTGGAAGCTTTCTTT | CASSLQGAAVEAFF
TRBD1 | . | TRBJ2-1 | TRBV9 | TGTGCCAGCAGCGTAGCTGGGACAGAGCTCTACAATGAGCAGTTCTTC | CASSVAGTELYNEQFF
TRBD1 | once | TRBJ2-5 | TRBV11-3 | TGTGCCAGCAGCCCGGGACAGGGGGCCGAAGAGACCCAGTACTTC | CASSPGQGAEETQYF
. | . | TRBJ2-4 | TRBV28 | TGTGCCAGCAGTCCATACTCCCGGGCCAAAAACATTCAGTACTTC | CASSPYSRAKNIQYF
TRBD1 | few | TRBJ2-5 | TRBV7-9 | TGTGCCAGCAGCAGACCCCCGAGACAGGGGGATCAAGAGACCCAGTACTTC | CASSRPPRQGDQETQYF
TRBD2 | . | TRBJ2-4 | TRBV2 | TGTGCCAGCAGAAGGGAGCGGGACCAGGTTAACATTCAGTACTTC | CASRRERDQVNIQYF
TRBD2 | . | TRBJ2-3 | TRBV4-3 | TGCGCCAGCAGCCAAGAGGTCGCGGGAGGGCCGACAGATACGCAGTATTTT | CASSQEVAGGPTDTQYF
. | . | TRBJ2-2 | TRBV28 | TGTGCCAGCAGTTTAGTCAGGCTAAACACCGGGGAGCTGTTTTTT | CASSLVRLNTGELFF
. | few | TRBJ2-2 | TRBV7-3 | TGTGCCAGCAGCTTAGGGGCTAACACCGGGGAGCTGTTTTTT | CASSLGANTGELFF
. | . | TRBJ2-1 | TRBV19 | TGTGCCAGTAGTCCTTCGAGCTCCTACAATGAGCAGTTCTTC | CASSPSSSYNEQFF
TRBD2 | . | TRBJ2-7 | TRBV5-5 | TGTGCCAGCAGCCGGGGCGGGGGACTCTCCTACGAGCAGTACTTC | CASSRGGGLSYEQYF
TRBD2 | . | TRBJ2-2 | TRBV7-6 | TGTGCCAGCAGCCACGAGGTTTCTGGACTAGCGGGATCCGGGGAGCTGTTTTTT | CASSHEVSGLAGSGELFF
TRBD1 | . | TRBJ2-1 | TRBV4-3 | TGCGCCAGCAGCCCACTACCGGGACAGGGGGCGCGGGAGCAGTTCTTC | CASSPLPGQGAREQFF
TRBD2 | . | TRBJ2-1 | TRBV9 | TGTGCCAGCAGCCCCAGGACTAGCGTAGTCAATGAGCAGTTCTTC | CASSPRTSVVNEQFF
. | . | TRBJ2-5 | TRBV11-2 | TGTGCCAGCAGCTTAGGTTCTAACAGCCAAGAGACCCAGTACTTC | CASSLGSNSQETQYF
. | . | TRBJ1-6 | TRBV7-3 | TGTGCCAGCAGCCCCCGACAGTTCTATAATTCACCCCTCCACTTT | CASSPRQFYNSPLHF
TRBD1 | once | TRBJ1-2 | TRBV28 | TGTGCCAGCAGCAGAAGGACAGGGGCGAGCTATGGCTACACCTTC | CASSRRTGASYGYTF
TRBD2 | . | TRBJ2-1 | TRBV24-1 | TGTGCCACCAGTGATTCGTCCCTGGGACTAGCGGGATATCTCAATGAGCAGTTCTTC | CATSDSSLGLAGYLNEQFF
. | . | TRBJ1-4 | TRBV9 | TGTGCCAGCAGCGGCTACGGTGCAACTAATGAAAAACTGTTTTTT | CASSGYGATNEKLFF
. | . | TRBJ2-7 | TRBV28 | TGTGCCAGCAGTCGGGACACCTCCTACGAGCAGTACTTC | CASSRDTSYEQYF
. | . | TRBJ1-5 | TRBV30 | TGTGCCTGGAGAGTTGGGGCGGCGGATCAGCCCCAGCATTTT | CAWRVGAADQPQHF
TRBD1 | . | TRBJ2-7 | TRBV6-5 | TGTGCCAGCAGTTACACCCGACAGGGCAAGGCGTACTTC | CASSYTRQGKAYF
TRBD1 | . | TRBJ2-1 | TRBV28 | TGTGCCAGCAGCCGGGACAGGGTAAGCAATGAGCAGTTCTTC | CASSRDRVSNEQFF
. | . | TRBJ1-5 | TRBV9 | TGTGCCAGCAGCGTAGGGCAGGGCAATCAGCCCCAGCATTTT | CASSVGQGNQPQHF
. | once | TRBJ1-5 | TRBV10-2 | TGCGCCAGCAGTGAGGGACATTTGAGCAATCAGCCCCAGCATTTT | CASSEGHLSNQPQHF
TRBD1 | . | TRBJ2-1 | TRBV5-8 | TGTGCCAGCCAATTTCCCTTGGGACAGACCTACAATGAGCAGTTCTTC | CASQFPLGQTYNEQFF
. | . | TRBJ2-3 | TRBV3-1/TRBV3-2 | TGTGCCAGCAGCCGACCCGGGACACCCGATCTAGATACGCAGTATTTT | CASSRPGTPDLDTQYF
TRBD2 | . | TRBJ2-7 | TRBV28 | TGTGCCAGCAGTTTCGGGACTGGAAAAGCGGGAGGCTCCTACGAGCAGTACTTC | CASSFGTGKAGGSYEQYF
TRBD1 | once | TRBJ2-1 | TRBV5-1 | TGCGCCAGCAGCTCCCCTGCGGCAGGGGGTTTCTACAATGAGCAGTTCTTC | CASSSPAAGGFYNEQFF